The present entry profiles one T cell receptor (beta chain) with its context. This sample is drawn from a study of technical replicates of blood from several donors. Data came from immunoSEQ multiplex PCR; TCRdb stores just in-frame clones and leaves some out. This table holds about 100,000 clones, approximately 95% found once. The sequenced sample consisted of T cells isolated from PBMCs. The clonotype comes from a human donor in good health.

The CDR3 DNA follows: TGTGCCAGCACGGACAGGGGCAATGAGCAGTTCTTC. Amino acid sequence: CASTDRGNEQFF. This rearrangement joins TRBV2 to TRBJ2-1, with 9 bases identical to TRBD1. V shed 7 bases, J shed 6 bases, and the junction held 1 base outside the gene matches. The germline V gene encodes CDR1 SNHLY and CDR2 FYNNEI. This CDR3 region has 12 residues.